Listed below are T cell receptor beta chains from one sample, sequenced in a study of cytomegalovirus exposure and HLA in healthy donors. The assay was immunoSEQ multiplex PCR, and TCRdb's table has in-frame clones only and misses some. In the table there are about 68,000 clones, about 81% of which are singletons. The sequenced sample was PBMCs. The source of these receptors is a human donor in good health. Each CDR3 is given with its conserved first and last residue. A D gene is named only where the DNA matches it firmly. Where a row states a size, it is once, few, many or the class of an expanded clone; other rows omit it.

length,V,size,J,D,DNA,CDR3
13,TRBV18,.,TRBJ1-1,.,TGTGCCAGCTCACCCCCCGGTGGAAAGGGGGCTTTCTTT,CASSPPGGKGAFF
14,TRBV7-2,.,TRBJ2-1,TRBD1,TGTGCCAGCAGCATCGACAGGGGGAATAATGAGCAGTTCTTC,CASSIDRGNNEQFF
14,TRBV19,.,TRBJ1-1,TRBD1,TGTGCCAGTAGTATGGCCGGGACAGGGGATGAAGCTTTCTTT,CASSMAGTGDEAFF
13,TRBV27,.,TRBJ2-7,TRBD1,TGTGCCAGCAGGGAGACAGGGGCCTACGAGCAGTACTTC,CASRETGAYEQYF
12,TRBV2,.,TRBJ2-7,.,TGTGCCAGCAGCTATTCCTCCTACGAGCAGTACTTC,CASSYSSYEQYF
16,TRBV5-4,.,TRBJ1-2,TRBD1,TGTGCCAGCAGCTTGGCGGCAGGGGGTCCCCTCTATGGCTACACCTTC,CASSLAAGGPLYGYTF
16,TRBV28,.,TRBJ1-5,TRBD1,TGTGCCAGCAGTTTATTAGTCAGGGGGCACAATCAGCCCCAGCATTTT,CASSLLVRGHNQPQHF
12,TRBV6-1,few,TRBJ1-2,.,TGTGCCAGCAGTGAAAGGGCGGGCGGCTACACCTTC,CASSERAGGYTF
16,TRBV2,.,TRBJ1-6,.,TGTGCCAGCAGTGAAGACGCAGGCACCTATAATTCACCCCTCCACTTT,CASSEDAGTYNSPLHF
11,TRBV7-2,.,TRBJ2-7,.,TGTGCCAGCAGCTCCAGGGACGAGCAGTACTTC,CASSSRDEQYF
16,TRBV19,.,TRBJ2-1,TRBD2,TGTGCCAGTAGTATCGGAGCAGGCGGGGGGGCCGGGGAGCAGTTCTTC,CASSIGAGGGAGEQFF
16,TRBV11-2,few,TRBJ2-5,TRBD2,TGTGCCAGCAGCCCCTACCGGGCGTTGGGGGGGGAGACCCAGTACTTC,CASSPYRALGGETQYF
16,TRBV9,.,TRBJ1-3,.,TGTGCCAGCAGCGTAGATCATGGGGAGGCTGGAAACACCATATATTTT,CASSVDHGEAGNTIYF
16,TRBV6-1,.,TRBJ1-5,.,TGTGCCAGCAGTGCGGTTAGGACAGCTAGCAATCAGCCCCAGCATTTT,CASSAVRTASNQPQHF
13,TRBV11-2,.,TRBJ1-6,.,TGTGCCAGCAGCTCCGGGGATGTCTCACCCCTCCACTTT,CASSSGDVSPLHF
12,TRBV28,.,TRBJ2-5,.,TGTGCCAGCACGGACAGAGAAGAGACCCAGTACTTC,CASTDREETQYF
15,TRBV6-1,.,TRBJ1-2,.,TGTGCCAGCAGTGAGTCTATGGGTTGGAGGTATGGCTACACCTTC,CASSESMGWRYGYTF
12,TRBV2,.,TRBJ1-5,TRBD1,TGTGCCAGTGGACAGGGAGTTCAGCCCCAGCATTTT,CASGQGVQPQHF
20,TRBV5-1,.,TRBJ1-4,.,TGCGCCAGCAGCCCCGATCTTAGCCGTTCCGTGGGAGCAACTAATGAAAAACTGTTTTTT,CASSPDLSRSVGATNEKLFF
16,TRBV7-2,.,TRBJ1-1,TRBD1,TGTGCCAGCACTCGAGGACAGGGAGGGGTGAACACTGAAGCTTTCTTT,CASTRGQGGVNTEAFF
17,TRBV5-5,.,TRBJ2-6,.,TGTGCCAGCAGCATCCGGGACATGCTCTCTGGGGCCAACGTCCTGACTTTC,CASSIRDMLSGANVLTF
15,TRBV7-7,.,TRBJ1-3,.,TGTGCTAGCAGCTTCTCAGCGGGGTCTGGAAACACCATATATTTT,CASSFSAGSGNTIYF
16,TRBV7-2,.,TRBJ1-3,.,TGTGCCAGCAGCCAACGACTTAATCCCTCTGGAAACACCATATATTTT,CASSQRLNPSGNTIYF
14,TRBV6-1,once,TRBJ2-2,.,TGTGCCAGCATCCGGACTGCGGATGGCGGGGAGCTGTTTTTT,CASIRTADGGELFF
14,TRBV29-1,.,TRBJ1-4,.,TGCAGCGTGGACAGAGGGGGGGTTGGTGAAAAACTGTTTTTT,CSVDRGGVGEKLFF
14,TRBV2,.,TRBJ2-1,.,TGTGCCAGCAGTGACGTCGGCAGCGAAGCAGAGCAGTTCTTC,CASSDVGSEAEQFF
17,TRBV19,.,TRBJ2-4,TRBD1,TGTGCCAGTAGCAAGACAGGGGACCCTTGGGCCAAAAACATTCAGTACTTC,CASSKTGDPWAKNIQYF
17,TRBV10-1,once,TRBJ2-2,.,TGCGCCAGCAGTAGTTTCAGGGCAGGATCTTACACCGGGGAGCTGTTTTTT,CASSSFRAGSYTGELFF
14,TRBV6-1,.,TRBJ1-1,.,TGTGCCAGCAGCCTGACCCCTGGAGAAACTGAAGCTTTCTTT,CASSLTPGETEAFF
13,TRBV7-2,.,TRBJ1-6,.,TGTGCCAGCAGCACCAAGGGGTATTCACCCCTCCACTTT,CASSTKGYSPLHF
18,TRBV5-5,.,TRBJ2-7,.,TGTGCCAGCAGCCCCTACCCCTCGTCTGGGGCAGGGCAGTACGAGCAGTACTTC,CASSPYPSSGAGQYEQYF
17,TRBV7-9,.,TRBJ1-1,TRBD1,TGTGCCAGCAGCTTAGCCGGACAGGGGGCGGTTGGTACTGAAGCTTTCTTT,CASSLAGQGAVGTEAFF
18,TRBV27,.,TRBJ1-5,.,TGTGCCAGCAGTTTAAAGGGGCTACAGGGATATAGCAATCAGCCCCAGCATTTT,CASSLKGLQGYSNQPQHF
15,TRBV10-3,.,TRBJ2-1,TRBD1,TGTGCCATCAGTGAGGACAGGGGGCTTTACAATGAGCAGTTCTTC,CAISEDRGLYNEQFF
14,TRBV19,.,TRBJ1-1,.,TGTGCCCATCCCAGGGGAATAGTGAACACTGAAGCTTTCTTT,CAHPRGIVNTEAFF
14,TRBV27,.,TRBJ2-3,TRBD2,TGTGCCAGCAGTTTACTAGCGGGCGAGGGTACGCAGTATTTT,CASSLLAGEGTQYF
17,TRBV5-6,.,TRBJ2-3,TRBD2,TGTGCCAGCAGCCCAGGGACTAGCGGGGGCTGGGGGGATACGCAGTATTTT,CASSPGTSGGWGDTQYF
14,TRBV30,.,TRBJ1-4,TRBD1,TGTGCCTTGACAGGGAACCGGCGTAATGAAAAACTGTTTTTT,CALTGNRRNEKLFF
13,TRBV9,.,TRBJ1-1,.,TGTGCCAGCAGCGGGATAGCCAACACTGAAGCTTTCTTT,CASSGIANTEAFF
17,TRBV6-1,few,TRBJ1-1,.,TGTGCCAGCAGTGAAGAGGGACTGACGAGGAGGAACACTGAAGCTTTCTTT,CASSEEGLTRRNTEAFF
15,TRBV18,.,TRBJ1-4,.,TGTGCCAGCTCACCCGCAGCGGGGGGTAATGAAAAACTGTTTTTT,CASSPAAGGNEKLFF
12,TRBV7-9,.,TRBJ2-7,.,TGTGCCAGCAGCACAGACATCCGGGAGCAGTACTTC,CASSTDIREQYF
19,TRBV5-1,.,TRBJ2-6,.,TGCGCCAGCAGCTTCAATACTCCAAATCTAGACTCTGGGGCCAACGTCCTGACTTTC,CASSFNTPNLDSGANVLTF
15,TRBV6-5,.,TRBJ1-6,TRBD1,TGTGCCAGCAGTCAAGGGGGCCCGAATAATTCACCCCTCCACTTT,CASSQGGPNNSPLHF
15,TRBV6-1,.,TRBJ1-3,TRBD1,TGTGCCAGCAGGGAGGACAGGGGGGCTGGAAACACCATATATTTT,CASREDRGAGNTIYF
14,TRBV6-5,.,TRBJ2-7,.,TGTGCCAGCAGTTACACCGGACAGACCTACGAGCAGTACTTC,CASSYTGQTYEQYF
14,TRBV28,.,TRBJ1-2,.,TGTGCCAGCGGGAGGGGGAGACCCCCGCATGGCTACACCTTC,CASGRGRPPHGYTF
17,TRBV18,.,TRBJ1-1,TRBD1,TGTGCCAGCTCACCACTTTCTGGACAGGGGGTAAACACTGAAGCTTTCTTT,CASSPLSGQGVNTEAFF
16,TRBV7-3,.,TRBJ2-3,TRBD1,TGTGCCAGCAGCCCCGGGACAGCCTTATCAGAAGATACGCAGTATTTT,CASSPGTALSEDTQYF
17,TRBV19,.,TRBJ2-1,TRBD2,TGTGCCAGTAAACGGGCTAGCGGGGCCCTCTCCTACAATGAGCAGTTCTTC,CASKRASGALSYNEQFF
13,TRBV18,.,TRBJ2-5,.,TGTGCCAGCTCACCAGATACAGTTGAGACCCAGTACTTC,CASSPDTVETQYF
16,TRBV7-4,.,TRBJ1-5,.,TGTGCCAGCAGCTTAGACCCCAGGGCATACGGTCAGCCCCAGCATTTT,CASSLDPRAYGQPQHF
17,TRBV2,.,TRBJ1-2,.,TGTGCCAGCAGTGAATTTCAGGGTCGAATTCTGAACTATGGCTACACCTTC,CASSEFQGRILNYGYTF
18,TRBV7-3,.,TRBJ2-1,.,TGTGCCAGCAGCTTAGGGTTTGGAGAGGCTCAAAGGGGGAATGAGCAGTTCTTC,CASSLGFGEAQRGNEQFF
16,TRBV30,.,TRBJ2-2,.,TGTGCCTGGAGTGTGTGGGGGCGAATGAACACCGGGGAGCTGTTTTTT,CAWSVWGRMNTGELFF
14,TRBV11-2,.,TRBJ1-1,.,TGTGCCAGCAGCCAGGCGGGGGGGAACACTGAAGCTTTCTTT,CASSQAGGNTEAFF
15,TRBV5-1,.,TRBJ1-2,TRBD1,TGCGCCAGCAGCTTGAGGGGACAGGGATTTGATGGCTACACCTTC,CASSLRGQGFDGYTF
15,TRBV5-6,.,TRBJ1-2,.,TGTGCCAGCAGCTTTACGAGGACGGGGATAGGTGGCTACACCTTC,CASSFTRTGIGGYTF
14,TRBV28,.,TRBJ2-7,TRBD1,TGTGCCAGCAGTTCTCCGGGACAGGCCTACGAGCAGTACTTC,CASSSPGQAYEQYF
16,TRBV14,.,TRBJ2-7,TRBD1,TGTGCCAGCAGCCAGATCCGGGACAGGGGGCCCTACGAGCAGTACTTC,CASSQIRDRGPYEQYF